These 32 T cell receptor beta chains were all obtained from the same sample, sequenced in a study of technical replicates of blood from a few donors. Some clones are missing from TCRdb's copy, which holds only in-frame ones; the method was immunoSEQ multiplex PCR. The sample holds about 62,000 clones, about 89% seen once. The sequencing input was PBMCs. The receptors were gathered from a human donor in good health. Some clones in this sample may be carry-over from other donors' samples.

The chain combines TRBV27 with TRBJ2-7; 7 positions agree with TRBD2. With 0 bases clipped from V and 3 bases from J, the junction kept 2 bases outside the gene matches. The CDR3 contains 14 residues. Per germline, CDR1 MNHEY and CDR2 SMNVEV (reference sequence). CDR3 loop: CASSLSASGYEQYF. In nucleotides, the CDR3 is TGTGCCAGCAGTTTATCGGCTAGCGGCTACGAGCAGTACTTC.

This clone was seen only a few times. This sequence joins TRBV27 and TRBJ1-6, with 7 bases identical to TRBD1. From germline, CDR1 is MNHEY and CDR2 SMNVEV (reference sequence). With 7 bases clipped from V and 3 bases from J, the junction kept 6 bases outside the gene matches. CDR3 length: 15 amino acids. CDR3 protein: CASKSTGSYNSPLHF. CDR3 coding DNA: TGTGCCAGCAAATCGACAGGGAGCTATAATTCACCCCTCCACTTT.

Only one count was recorded for this clone. V gene TRBV13 combines with J gene TRBJ2-5; 11 nucleotides match TRBD2. Trimming cost V 1 base and J 2 bases; bases outside gene matches: 3. Germline V gives CDR1 PRHDT, CDR2 FYEKMQ (reference sequence). The CDR3 totals 16 residues. Here the CDR3 DNA reads TGTGCCAGCAGCTTAGCGACTAGCGGGGTACAAGAGACCCAGTACTTC. Translation: CASSLATSGVQETQYF. The entire variable domain, with the rest obtained from reference TRBV13 and TRBJ2-5, is as follows: AAGVIQSPRHLIKEKRETATLKCYPIPRHDTVYWYQQGPGQDPQFLISFYEKMQSDKGSIPDRFSAQQFSDYHSELNMSSLELGDSALYFCASSLATSGVQETQYFGPGTRLLVL.

This clone was counted a few times. The genes are TRBV19 and TRBJ1-1; a weak D match, TRBD1 (5 bases). CDR3 length: 15 residues. The V gene's germline CDR1 is LNHDA and CDR2 SQIVND (reference sequence). V was cut by 6 bases and J by 1 base, with 15 bases left in between. CDR3 coding DNA: TGTGCCAGTAGGGCCAGACAGTCGGGGAACACTGAAGCTTTCTTT. It yields the protein CASRARQSGNTEAFF.

This sequence joins TRBV27 and TRBJ2-5; TRBD2 aligns across 8 bases. J gave up 5 bases and V 6 bases, and 5 bases lay outside the gene matches. CDR1 and CDR2 (germline): MNHEY, SMNVEV (reference sequence). The CDR3 covers 13 residues. The DNA for the CDR3 is TGTGCCAGCAGCTCACGGGAGGGGGAGACCCAGTACTTC. This encodes CASSSREGETQYF.

The V gene is TRBV7-9, the J gene TRBJ2-7; 8 bases agree with TRBD1. Germline-derived CDR1 and CDR2 are SEHNR and FQNEAQ (reference sequence). The CDR3 has 14 amino acids. V was clipped by 4 bases and J by 7 bases; unmatched bases: 9. CDR3 in DNA: TGTGCCAGCAGCTCCCCTCAGGGGGCGGGGGAGCAGTACTTC. It is translated as CASSSPQGAGEQYF.

The rearrangement joins TRBV6-5 to TRBJ1-2; a weak D match, TRBD1 (5 bases). Germline CDR1 is MNHEY and CDR2 is SVGAGI. The CDR3 consists of 13 residues. V lost 5 bases and J 8 bases, leaving 15 bases between the germline ends. The CDR3 protein is CASSLHTAGGYTF. The CDR3 nucleotides are TGTGCCAGCAGTCTCCATACGGCAGGGGGCTACACCTTC.

The chain has TRBV28 and TRBJ1-2, with TRBD1 matching 7 bases. Germline CDR1 is MDHEN and CDR2 is SYDVKM. The CDR3 is 14 residues long. Trimming at V came to 2 bases and at J to 2 bases, leaving 2 bases not matched to a gene. The CDR3 nucleotides are TGTGCCAGCAGTTTAGGAGGGGGCAACTATGGCTACACCTTC. Translated: CASSLGGGNYGYTF.

The J gene is TRBJ2-4, the V gene TRBV5-1, with D possibly TRBD1 on 5 matching bases. Germline V gives CDR1 SGHRS, CDR2 YFSETQ. Trimming removed 6 bases from V and 6 bases from J, with 34 bases in between. The CDR3 extends over 20 amino acids. This CDR3 is CASTLGAEPPVVAVRNIQYF. The CDR3 nucleotides are TGCGCCAGCACCCTAGGGGCCGAACCGCCCGTGGTAGCCGTTAGAAACATTCAGTACTTC.

The rearrangement joins TRBV5-4 to TRBJ1-1; possible D gene TRBD1, 5 bases. The V and J ends lost 4 bases and 6 bases respectively, with 16 bases between them. Germline CDR1 reads SGHNT; CDR2 reads YYREEE (reference sequence). CDR3 length: 14 amino acids. The CDR3 here is CASSGGGLRAEAFF. CDR3 nucleotide sequence: TGTGCCAGCAGCGGCGGGGGGTTGAGGGCTGAAGCTTTCTTT.

V is TRBV13 and J is TRBJ1-5; no clear D gene. V lost 4 bases and J 1 base, leaving 11 bases between the germline ends. The CDR3 is made up of 15 amino acids. Per germline, CDR1 PRHDT and CDR2 FYEKMQ (reference sequence). The chain's CDR3 is CASSSAGKSNQPQHF. CDR3 DNA: TGTGCCAGCAGCTCCGCCGGGAAGAGCAATCAGCCCCAGCATTTT. Drawing the rest from reference TRBV13 and TRBJ1-5, the complete variable domain is AAGVIQSPRHLIKEKRETATLKCYPIPRHDTVYWYQQGPGQDPQFLISFYEKMQSDKGSIPDRFSAQQFSDYHSELNMSSLELGDSALYFCASSSAGKSNQPQHFGDGTRLSIL.

The V gene is TRBV18, the J gene TRBJ1-3; TRBD1 matches at 11 bases. CDR3 length: 16 amino acids. Germline values: CDR1 KGHSH, CDR2 LQKENI. J gave up 0 bases and V 4 bases, and 2 bases lay outside the gene matches. CDR3 region: CASSQGTGGSGNTIYF. CDR3 bases: TGTGCCAGCTCACAAGGGACAGGGGGCTCTGGAAACACCATATATTTT. The full variable domain, with the rest looked up from reference TRBV18 and TRBJ1-3, is NAGVMQNPRHLVRRRGQEARLRCSPMKGHSHVYWYRQLPEEGLKFMVYLQKENIIDESGMPKERFSAEFPKEGPSILRIQQVVRGDSAAYFCASSQGTGGSGNTIYFGEGSWLTVV.

The genes are TRBV19 and TRBJ1-5, with a possible D match to TRBD1 (5 bases). From germline, CDR1 is LNHDA and CDR2 SQIVND (reference sequence). The CDR3 extends over 17 amino acids. V dropped 4 bases and J dropped 0 bases, with 16 bases sitting between them. The CDR3 region is CASSRIPQGPSNQPQHF. CDR3 DNA: TGTGCCAGTAGTAGAATCCCCCAGGGCCCTAGCAATCAGCCCCAGCATTTT.

The rearrangement links TRBV20-1 to TRBJ1-1; D perhaps matches TRBD1 (6 bases). CDR1 and CDR2 from the germline V gene are DFQATT and SNEGSKA (reference sequence). The CDR3 spans 11 residues. CDR3 bases: TGCAGACCGGGGGGCATCGCTGAAGCTTTCTTT. It codes for CRPGGIAEAFF.

The gene calls are TRBV19 and TRBJ2-1, with a possible D match to TRBD1 (5 bases). CDR3 length: 15 residues. Germline CDR1 and CDR2: LNHDA and SQIVND (reference sequence). V lost 2 bases to trimming and J lost 2 bases, with 10 bases between them. The CDR3 sequence is CASSIMGQAYNEQFF. CDR3 sequence (DNA): TGTGCCAGTAGTATAATGGGGCAGGCCTACAATGAGCAGTTCTTC.

The V and J genes are TRBV29-1 and TRBJ2-1; no clear D gene. This CDR3 is built from 10 residues. CDR1 is SQVTM and CDR2 is ANQGSEA in the germline V gene. Between the trimmed V and J ends, which lost 1 base and 9 bases, there was a span of 4 bases. CDR3 coding DNA: TGCAGCGTTGAAGTTCGTGAGCAGTTCTTC. Translated, it gives CSVEVREQFF.

The chain recombines TRBV5-3 with TRBJ1-5, with D possibly being TRBD1 (5 bases). TRBV5-3 is treated as an ORF (open reading frame) with a function not yet certain. The V and J ends lost 1 base and 4 bases respectively, with 6 bases between them. This CDR3 region has 13 residues. The CDR3 region has the DNA TGTGCCAGAAGCTTGCGACAGAATCAGCCCCAGCATTTT. Translation gives CARSLRQNQPQHF.

The chain recombines TRBV7-9 with TRBJ1-4; D call uncertain. CDR1 is SEHNR, CDR2 FQNEAQ, per germline (reference sequence). The CDR3 totals 15 residues. V was trimmed by 5 bases and J by 10 bases, leaving 20 bases between them. CDR3 DNA sequence: TGTGCCAGCAGCCTCGCCGGGAAAGAGAGTCGAAAACTGTTTTTT. It yields the protein CASSLAGKESRKLFF.

This clone was recorded only once. The chain uses TRBV7-2 and TRBJ2-1; D is perhaps TRBD2 (6 bases). Trimming cost V 7 bases and J 6 bases, with 19 bases left between them. Germline V gives CDR1 SGHTA, CDR2 FQGNSA. This CDR3 contains 15 residues. CDR3 coding DNA: TGTGCCAGCACCCCGGATGCGGGACCCCCCAATGAGCAGTTCTTC. It yields the protein CASTPDAGPPNEQFF.

The chain carries TRBV6-6 and TRBJ2-7; maybe TRBD1 (5 bases). Per germline, CDR1 MNHNY and CDR2 SVGAGI (reference sequence). The CDR3 runs to 14 residues. Trimming took off 10 bases at V and 1 base at J, with 17 bases between the two ends. CDR3 residues: CATIRAAESYEQYF. As DNA, the CDR3 is TGTGCCACCATCAGGGCCGCAGAGTCCTACGAGCAGTACTTC.

The chain employs TRBV29-1 and TRBJ2-1, with 7 bases that match TRBD1. Looked up from germline, CDR1 is SQVTM and CDR2 is ANQGSEA. V shed 6 bases, J shed 6 bases, and the junction held 2 bases outside the gene matches. The CDR3 is made up of 11 amino acids. The CDR3 DNA reads as TGCAGCGTCGACAGGGTCAATGAGCAGTTCTTC. Amino acid sequence: CSVDRVNEQFF.

In DNA form, the CDR3 reads TGTGCCAGCAGCTTAGACAGGGAAACGCAGTATTTT. Encoded protein: CASSLDRETQYF. J is TRBJ2-3 and V is TRBV7-6, with D maybe TRBD1 (6 bases). This CDR3 comprises 12 residues. The germline V and J ends were trimmed by 1 base and 9 bases, with 8 bases remaining between them. Per germline, CDR1 SGHVS and CDR2 FNYEAQ. Full variable domain (remainder filled in from reference TRBV7-6 and TRBJ2-3): GAGVSQSPRYKVTKRGQDVALRCDPISGHVSLYWYRQALGQGPEFLTYFNYEAQQDKSGLPNDRFSAERPEGSISTLTIQRTEQRDSAMYRCASSLDRETQYFGPGTRLTVL.

The rearrangement links TRBV30 to TRBJ2-7; 7 bases map to TRBD2. The CDR3 is 14 amino acids. Germline lookup yields CDR1 GTSNPN and CDR2 SVGIG (reference sequence). V shed 5 bases and J 5 bases; nucleotides not matched to a gene: 12. CDR3 bases: TGTGCCTGGGCCCCGGGACTACTACCCCACGAGCAGTACTTC. It encodes CAWAPGLLPHEQYF.

This chain connects TRBV6-5 to TRBJ1-3, with 8 nucleotides matching TRBD1. This CDR3 spans 14 amino acids. The germline gives CDR1 MNHEY, CDR2 SVGAGI. V gave up 7 bases and J gave up 2 bases; unmatched junction bases: 4. The CDR3 nucleotides read TGTGCCAGCACCCGGACAGGGACTGGAAACACCATATATTTT. Amino acids: CASTRTGTGNTIYF.

The rearrangement uses TRBV30 and TRBJ1-5; perhaps TRBD1 as D (6 bases). Trimming left V 5 bases short and J 1 base short, with 15 bases between. From germline, CDR1 is GTSNPN and CDR2 SVGIG (reference sequence). The CDR3 contains 15 residues. The CDR3: CAWGPGHLSNQPQHF. As DNA, the CDR3 is TGTGCCTGGGGTCCGGGACACCTAAGCAATCAGCCCCAGCATTTT. Based on the CDR3 plus reference TRBV30 and TRBJ1-5, the full variable domain is SQTIHQWPATLVQPVGSPLSLECTVEGTSNPNLYWYRQAAGRGLQLLFYSVGIGQISSEVPQNLSASRPQDRQFILSSKKLLLSDSGFYLCAWGPGHLSNQPQHFGDGTRLSIL.

The chain is built from TRBV4-3 and TRBJ2-1; TRBD1 matches 7 bases. The CDR3 loop spans 14 amino acids. Germline V gene sequence: CDR1 LGHNA, CDR2 YSLEER. Unmatched junction bases numbered 4, after V lost 2 bases and J lost 6 bases. As DNA, the CDR3 is TGCGCCAGCAGCCAACGACAGGGACCCAATGAGCAGTTCTTC. Its protein product is CASSQRQGPNEQFF.

The chain is built from TRBV19 and TRBJ1-1; D call uncertain. Trimming removed 5 bases from V and 5 bases from J, with 9 bases in between. Germline V gene lookup returns CDR1 LNHDA and CDR2 SQIVND (reference sequence). CDR3 length: 12 amino acids. CDR3 DNA: TGTGCCAGTAGTGCCCGGGAGACTGAAGCTTTCTTT. Its protein is CASSARETEAFF.

This clone appeared once. This sequence joins TRBV9 and TRBJ2-7, with 10 nucleotides matching TRBD2. After removal of 0 bases from V and 2 bases from J, the junction contained 2 bases not matched to a gene. The germline CDR1 and CDR2 sequences are SGDLS and YYNGEE. The CDR3 contains 15 residues. CDR3 nucleotides: TGTGCCAGCAGCGTAGTAGCGGGGGGTACCTACGAGCAGTACTTC. This sequence encodes CASSVVAGGTYEQYF.

This rearrangement joins TRBV2 to TRBJ1-2, with 8 bases identical to TRBD1. CDR1 is SNHLY and CDR2 is FYNNEI in the germline V gene. CDR3 length: 15 amino acids. V gave up 2 bases and J gave up 6 bases; unmatched junction bases: 8. Written as DNA, the CDR3 is TGTGCCAGCAGTGAAAGAGAGGACAGGGCCAATGGCTACACCTTC. Its protein is CASSEREDRANGYTF.

This chain uses TRBV11-2 with TRBJ2-1; D not resolved. Germline V gene sequence: CDR1 SGHAT, CDR2 FQNNGV. V was pared by 8 bases and J by 4 bases, with 18 bases between. The CDR3 covers 15 residues. Written as DNA, the CDR3 is TGTGCCAGCCTTAACGGGTCACGGTGGTACAATGAGCAGTTCTTC. Translating it yields CASLNGSRWYNEQFF.

The V gene is TRBV7-9, the J gene TRBJ1-4, with D perhaps TRBD1 (6 bases). V lost 5 bases and J 8 bases, leaving 18 bases between the germline ends. Germline CDR1 is SEHNR and CDR2 is FQNEAQ (reference sequence). This CDR3 comprises 15 residues. As DNA, the CDR3 is TGTGCCAGCAGCATAACAGGGAATTTGCGAGAAAAACTGTTTTTT. It codes for CASSITGNLREKLFF.

The chain employs TRBV7-2 and TRBJ1-3; 8 bases are shared with TRBD1. The germline gives CDR1 SGHTA, CDR2 FQGNSA. The CDR3 extends over 16 amino acids. The junction had 12 bases not matched to a gene; V was cut back by 4 bases and J by 7 bases. The CDR3 protein is CASSSGQGKARNTIYF. CDR3 nucleotides: TGTGCCAGCAGCTCCGGACAGGGAAAGGCACGGAACACCATATATTTT. Combining the CDR3 with reference TRBV7-2 and TRBJ1-3 gives the whole variable domain GAGVSQSPSNKVTEKGKDVELRCDPISGHTALYWYRQSLGQGLEFLIYFQGNSAPDKSGLPSDRFSAERTGGSVSTLTIQRTQQEDSAVYLCASSSGQGKARNTIYFGEGSWLTVV.